The present entry profiles one T cell receptor beta chain with its context. This clone's antigen is unknown. No quality values exist for individual bases; no much larger clone is one base distant. The sample belongs to a study of regulatory T cells in long-lasting Graves disease (dated by TCRdb to the early 2020s). For the study in its entirety: Newly diagnosed Graves' disease patients had taken antithyroid drugs for less than 3 months. Peripheral blood TCR sequencing and RNA sequencing compared persistent Graves' disease patients with newly diagnosed Graves' disease patients. TCR sequencing covered some 13 persistent and 20 or so newly diagnosed Graves' disease patients, around 35 samples in total. The study took place in China and was registered as a clinical trial.

Explained via the paper, the time point label denotes: newly diagnosed GD, antithyroid drugs for less than 3 months. For both TCR sequencing and RNA sequencing, RNA was extracted from PBMCs in TRIzol. The diagnosis of Graves' disease was made according to American Thyroid Association guidelines. The patients came from an endocrinology department in Xi'an, China. From each patient, approximately 10 milliliters of peripheral blood was collected into an EDTA anticoagulant tube. Ficoll Paque Plus density gradient separation was used to isolate PBMCs, and no further T cell sorting was done. An Agilent 2100 Bioanalyzer and agarose gel were used to check RNA quality, while a NanoDrop 2000 measured RNA concentration. Trimming costs V 2 bases and J 6 bases, and their ends lie 14 bases apart. CDR1 and CDR2 (SQVTM, ANQGSEA) derive from the germline V gene. The CDR3, cysteine through phenylalanine, is 14 amino acids long. The entry retains the CDR3 DNA only, 42 bases that are in frame from base 1.

Broader findings and caveats from the paper: The authors noted that the small sample size was a limitation that may lower accuracy. Preferential use of TRBV28, TRBJ1-2 and TRBJ2-5 was observed in persistent disease, whereas TRBV20-1 and TRBJ2-1 were favored in newly diagnosed disease. Sequencing and analysis were limited to the TCR beta chain. Because the primary lesion, thyroid tissue, could not be accessed, the study looked at peripheral blood alone. More public clonotypes were shared among persistent patients (fewer than 3,000) than among newly diagnosed patients (over 900). Compared with newly diagnosed patients, persistent Graves' disease patients had lower TCR Shannon entropy and fewer highly expanded clones, which suggests clonal expansion.

Library prep was done by multiplex PCR. TCRdb lists the instrument as Illumina HiSeq 4000. To build TCR beta libraries, CDR3 regions were amplified by Arm-PCR using iRepertoire HTBI primers. Gel purification was performed on PCR products prior to sequencing. As for how the authors treated the data: Gene usage analysis of CDR3 amino acid clonotypes relied on the roughly 60 TRBV and 13 to 15 TRBJ segments identified across samples. COPE and FqMerger were used to merge filtered high-quality paired reads into contigs. BLAST was used to align contigs to IMGT TRBV, TRBD and TRBJ reference genes, and CDR3 was defined according to IMGT. Any clonotype with a frequency above 0.1% was classified as a highly expanded clone. Repertoire diversity was measured by Shannon entropy, and V-J evenness by the Gini coefficient. A clonotype found in more than one individual was treated as public. TCRdb redid the processing of the public reads, applying fastp at Q25 and MiXCR, and retained in-frame beta chains. Each record represents a unique CDR3 protein, reported with the most common genes and DNA among its rows. The V and J calls come from TCRdb's annotation, not from the publication. For this sample there are some 340,000 distinct CDR3 sequences; 12% appear just once. About 19% of the sample lies in the top ten.

The same specimen was also included in a second study, on T cells in Graves' hyperthyroidism and ophthalmopathy. The other study reports the following: A patient counted as having stable Graves' hyperthyroidism if no progression to ophthalmopathy occurred over 18 months of follow-up. The hyperthyroidism patients were between 18 and 65 years old and newly diagnosed, with a disease duration of less than 2 months. Patients with uncontrolled infections, other autoimmune diseases, pregnancy or lactation were excluded. Clinical symptoms, serum thyroxine and TRAb, thyroid ultrasound, and orbital computed tomography formed the basis for the diagnoses. The TCR CDR3 was subjected to a first round of RT-PCR using the HTBI primer set and the Qiagen OneStep RT-PCR kit. Most expanded thyroid clonotypes (frequency above 0.001) were also found in blood, which suggests that blood repertoires may mirror thyroid immune responses. In cross-validation, a model built on a 13 V-J signature told ophthalmopathy apart from stable hyperthyroidism with approximately 90% sensitivity and about 81% specificity, and in testing the same model reached 80%/75%. During validation, the model predicted progression to ophthalmopathy a median of roughly 7.1 months ahead of onset, with around 71% sensitivity and less than 85% specificity. A discovery cohort of around 100 patients, roughly 45 with Graves' ophthalmopathy and 55 to 65 with stable Graves' hyperthyroidism, was used to find distinguishing TCR V-J signatures. Prospective prediction of ophthalmopathy was tested in an independent validation cohort of approximately 19 hyperthyroidism patients and around 16 patients who later progressed to ophthalmopathy. For training and testing, the approximately 92 patients in the discovery cohort were randomly divided in a 7:3 ratio. In addition, the study compared T-cell repertoires in thyroid tissue and in blood from about six Graves' hyperthyroidism patients. After blood sampling, hyperthyroidism patients were treated with methimazole at a starting dose of 30 mg daily, and ophthalmopathy patients were treated with high-dose intravenous methylprednisolone. Libraries were constructed in a second round of multiplex PCR, after which size selection and purification were carried out. Libraries were sequenced paired-end with 100 bp reads on an Illumina HiSeq2000. SOAPnuke was used to process the raw data, removing reads that contained adapters or uncalled bases, had a mean Phred below 15, or lacked an exact match to the constant primer or identifier. COPE v1.2.5 was used to merge high-quality paired reads, and clonotypes were defined as unique nucleotide sequences. Clonotypes were aligned to IMGT TRBV, TRBD and TRBJ reference segments using MiTCR v1.1. The analysis was restricted to V-J combinations with a frequency above 0.0001, which together covered 99% to 99.2% of the repertoires. The TCS score was defined as the ratio of F50 (clonal expansion) to E x V (chaos), calculated using BLOSUM62-based TCRdist between CDR3 peptides within each V-J. Welch's t-statistics and random forest reduced around 550 V-J features to roughly 13, which were used in a naive Bayes classifier (R e1071). Sample size was not statistically predetermined, and investigators were not blinded to group allocation. The paper describes TCR Vbeta CDR3 sequencing of roughly 130 peripheral blood samples, made up of 40 to 45 ophthalmopathy patients, around 78 hyperthyroidism patients and 17 progressor patients.

The sample was peripheral blood mononuclear cells (PBMCs), taken at new diagnosis, from a patient treated with antithyroid drugs. This TCR was recovered from a young woman with Graves disease. Donor details come from another sample of the same person, matched by shared clones. The V gene is TRBV29-1 and the J gene is TRBJ1-5; 6 matching bases give a weak D call of TRBD1. The CDR3 amino acid sequence is: CSVELGGRGQPQHF. The nucleotide sequence is TGCAGCGTTGAATTGGGGGGCAGGGGTCAGCCCCAGCATTTT. Reference TRBV29-1 and TRBJ1-5 proteins supply the regions before and after the CDR3; the full variable domain is: SAVISQKPSRDICQRGTSLTIQCQVDSQVTMMFWYRQQPGQSLTLIATANQGSEATYESGFVIDKFPISRPNLTFSTLTVSNMSPEDSSIYLCSVELGGRGQPQHFGDGTRLSIL.